Listed here are 31 T cell receptor beta chains from one sample, sequenced in a study of regulatory T cells in long-lasting Graves disease. iRepertoire HTBI primers and Arm-PCR of CDR3 regions built TCR beta libraries. MiXCR, applied by TCRdb to the multiplex PCR reads, yields one record per CDR3 protein. There are approximately 380,000 distinct CDR3 sequences in the sample; roughly 20% occur only once, and around 20% lies in the top ten. Time point described: persistent/refractory GD, antithyroid drugs over 5 years with positive TRAb. Scientists built the TCR library using RNA that was extracted from PBMCs. Sequencing used peripheral blood mononuclear cells (PBMCs), obtained when the disease was refractory, from a patient treated with antithyroid drugs. The receptors here all came from a female donor with Graves disease.

The chain has TRBV5-6 and TRBJ1-5; 8 bases match TRBD1. The CDR3 sequence is 15 residues long. Germline CDR1 reads SGHDT; CDR2 reads YYEEEE. V shed 0 bases, J shed 6 bases, and the junction held 5 bases outside the gene matches. The CDR3 sequence: CASSLGQGLGQPQHF. Written as DNA, the CDR3 is TGTGCCAGCAGCTTGGGACAGGGGTTGGGTCAGCCCCAGCATTTT.

The chain recombines TRBV11-3 with TRBJ2-1, with D perhaps TRBD1 or TRBD2 (5 bases each). Per the germline V gene, CDR1 is SGHNT and CDR2 is YENEEA. The CDR3 spans 14 residues. The ends were cut back, 1 base at V and 9 bases at J, with 13 bases in the middle. CDR3 nucleotides: TGTGCCAGCAGCTTAGGGACGGGGCTGGGTGAGCAGTTCTTC. This sequence encodes CASSLGTGLGEQFF.

The chain carries TRBV7-2 and TRBJ2-3; 7 bases are shared with TRBD2. The CDR3 contains 17 residues. The V segment lost 5 bases and the J segment 2 bases; nucleotides outside the gene matches: 13. Germline CDR1 and CDR2: SGHTA and FQGNSA. The CDR3 is CASSPDLWGRDTDTQYF. The CDR3 DNA sequence: TGTGCCAGCAGCCCCGACTTATGGGGGAGGGACACAGATACGCAGTATTTT.

This clonotype was detected ten times or more. This chain joins TRBV2 and TRBJ1-2; D ambiguous. The germline gives CDR1 SNHLY, CDR2 FYNNEI. CDR3 length: 14 residues. Between the trimmed V and J ends, which lost 7 bases and 2 bases, there was a span of 14 bases. As DNA, the CDR3 is TGTGCCAGCAAATATGGACGGCAAAACTATGGCTACACCTTC. Translating it yields CASKYGRQNYGYTF.

The chain links TRBV10-3 to TRBJ1-1; D uncertain. Per the germline V gene, CDR1 is ENHRY and CDR2 is SYGVKD. The CDR3 is 14 amino acids. Trimming removed 7 bases at V and 2 bases at J, with 14 bases between. CDR3 region: CAINFEGGNTEAFF. The CDR3 nucleotides are TGTGCCATCAATTTCGAGGGAGGAAACACTGAAGCTTTCTTT.

This sequence joins TRBV7-2 and TRBJ2-2; a possible D gene is TRBD1 (6 bases). V was shortened by 5 bases and J by 4 bases, with 8 bases between the two germline ends. Germline CDR1 is SGHTA and CDR2 is FQGNSA. The CDR3 spans 13 residues. CDR3 region: CASSRGSTGELFF. CDR3 in DNA: TGTGCCAGCAGCAGGGGGAGCACCGGGGAGCTGTTTTTT. Drawing the rest from reference TRBV7-2 and TRBJ2-2, the complete variable domain is GAGVSQSPSNKVTEKGKDVELRCDPISGHTALYWYRQSLGQGLEFLIYFQGNSAPDKSGLPSDRFSAERTGGSVSTLTIQRTQQEDSAVYLCASSRGSTGELFFGEGSRLTVL.

This clonotype showed up many times. The rearrangement joins TRBV2 to TRBJ2-7; 10 bases are shared with TRBD2. In germline, CDR1 is SNHLY, CDR2 FYNNEI. The CDR3 runs 14 residues. The V segment lost 2 bases and the J segment 4 bases; nucleotides outside the gene matches: 2. The CDR3 region has the DNA TGTGCCAGCAGTGAACTAGCGGGAGTGTACGAGCAGTACTTC. Its protein is CASSELAGVYEQYF.

This clonotype came up a few times. The rearrangement uses TRBV29-1 and TRBJ1-2; the D is unclear. There are 12 residues in the CDR3. The germline V gene has CDR1 SQVTM and CDR2 ANQGSEA. V lost 5 bases and J 4 bases, leaving 11 bases between the germline ends. CDR3 sequence (DNA): TGCAGCGTTTACAAGGCAGGCTATGGCTACACCTTC. Its translation: CSVYKAGYGYTF.

This clonotype was seen a handful of times. The chain couples TRBV29-1 to TRBJ2-7; D is perhaps TRBD1 (6 bases). CDR1 and CDR2 (germline): SQVTM, ANQGSEA. V shed 1 base and J shed 2 bases, with 15 bases lying between them. The CDR3 spans 15 residues. The CDR3 protein is CSVEGGQGGPYEQYF. CDR3 DNA sequence: TGCAGCGTTGAAGGTGGACAAGGGGGACCCTACGAGCAGTACTTC.

There are many counts of this clonotype. V is TRBV20-1 and J is TRBJ2-7; D is unresolved. CDR1 and CDR2 from the germline V gene are DFQATT and SNEGSKA (reference sequence). The CDR3 contains 12 residues. The V end lost 0 bases, the J end lost 3 bases, and 6 bases lay between the germline ends. The CDR3 spells CSARDDLYEQYF. The CDR3 region has the DNA TGCAGTGCTAGAGATGACCTCTACGAGCAGTACTTC.

This chain joins TRBV25-1 and TRBJ2-7; 7 bases match TRBD2. Germline assignment: CDR1 MGHDK and CDR2 SYGVNS. V trimming: 5 bases; J trimming: 1 base; junction bases outside the gene matches: 11. The CDR3 consists of 16 residues. CDR3 bases: TGTGCCAGCAGTCCCCGGGGGACTACCCAATCCTACGAGCAGTACTTC. It specifies CASSPRGTTQSYEQYF.

The CDR3 reads CSARRSNTGELFF. CDR3 DNA: TGCAGTGCTAGACGGTCCAACACCGGGGAGCTGTTTTTT. The chain carries TRBV20-1 and TRBJ2-2; D is undetermined. CDR1 and CDR2 (germline): DFQATT, SNEGSKA (reference sequence). The ends were cut back, 2 bases at V and 2 bases at J, with 6 bases in the middle. This CDR3 is 13 amino acids long.

This clonotype was picked up many times. The chain is built from TRBV2 and TRBJ2-5; tentative D call: TRBD1 (5 bases). Germline CDR1 and CDR2: SNHLY and FYNNEI. Trimming cost V 8 bases and J 3 bases, with 13 bases left between them. CDR3 length: 13 residues. DNA for the CDR3: TGTGCCAGCGTTTACTACAGGAAAGAGACCCAGTACTTC. Translation: CASVYYRKETQYF.

Details on this clonotype: It may be a read error: a sequence one base away is much more abundant. The genes are TRBV12-3 or TRBV12-4 and TRBJ1-6; D not resolved. The CDR3 runs to 14 residues. The V end lost 1 base, the J end lost 10 bases, and 11 bases lay between the germline ends. CDR3 sequence: CASSLVSTESPLHF. The CDR3, as DNA: TGTGCCAGCAGTTTAGTCTCCACCGAATCACCCCTCCACTTT.

This clonotype was counted many times. The chain couples TRBV7-9 to TRBJ2-5; TRBD2 is a possible D gene (6 bases). CDR1 SEHNR and CDR2 FQNEAQ come from the germline V gene (reference sequence). CDR3 length: 18 residues. The V gene lost 5 bases and the J gene lost 0 bases, with 22 bases spanning the gap. CDR3 region: CASSGVGGKIAYQETQYF. The CDR3, as DNA: TGTGCCAGCAGCGGAGTGGGGGGTAAGATCGCGTACCAAGAGACCCAGTACTTC.

The genes are TRBV12-3 or TRBV12-4 and TRBJ2-1, with 15 bases fitting TRBD2. The CDR3 has 21 residues. Trimming at V came to 0 bases and at J to 0 bases, leaving 9 bases not matched to a gene. The CDR3 sequence is CASSLAGLAGGLSSSYNEQFF. DNA of the CDR3: TGTGCCAGCAGTTTAGCGGGACTAGCGGGAGGCCTTTCCAGCTCCTACAATGAGCAGTTCTTC.

This clonotype occurred many times. V and J are TRBV11-2 and TRBJ1-1, with no clear D. The CDR3 spans 17 residues. V was cut by 5 bases and J by 2 bases, with 21 bases left in between. Germline CDR1 SGHAT, CDR2 FQNNGV. CDR3 protein: CASSQGGPRGPNTEAFF. DNA for the CDR3: TGTGCCAGCAGCCAAGGAGGGCCCCGCGGTCCCAACACTGAAGCTTTCTTT.

The V call is TRBV5-1, the J call TRBJ2-7; D gene unclear. Germline assignment: CDR1 SGHRS and CDR2 YFSETQ. The ends were cut back, 1 base at V and 4 bases at J, with 9 bases in the middle. The CDR3 totals 13 residues. This CDR3 reads CASSLSKQYEQYF. CDR3 nucleotide sequence: TGCGCCAGCAGCTTGAGTAAACAATACGAGCAGTACTTC.

The chain employs TRBV5-1 and TRBJ1-2; TRBD1 aligns across 10 bases. The CDR3 runs 16 residues. The V gene's germline CDR1 is SGHRS and CDR2 YFSETQ. The V segment lost 6 bases and the J segment 0 bases; nucleotides outside the gene matches: 8. The chain's CDR3 is CASTPGQGFANYGYTF. Here the CDR3 DNA reads TGCGCCAGCACACCGGGACAGGGGTTTGCTAACTATGGCTACACCTTC.

This clonotype was counted many times. The CDR3 bases are TGCAGTGCACCAGCCGACAGAGCAGGCTACACCTTC. It specifies CSAPADRAGYTF. The chain recombines TRBV20-1 with TRBJ1-2; D might be TRBD1 (5 bases). The germline CDR1 and CDR2 sequences are DFQATT and SNEGSKA (reference sequence). V dropped 6 bases and J dropped 8 bases, with 16 bases sitting between them. This CDR3 spans 12 amino acids.

This clonotype was picked up many times. The chain uses TRBV6-1 and TRBJ1-5; the match to TRBD1 covers 8 bases. The germline gives CDR1 MNHNS, CDR2 SASEGT. This CDR3 comprises 16 residues. The J segment lost 2 bases and the V segment lost 4 bases, leaving 7 bases of the junction unmatched. CDR3 amino acids: CASSAQGANGNQPQHF. Written as DNA, the CDR3 is TGTGCCAGCAGTGCTCAGGGGGCGAATGGCAATCAGCCCCAGCATTTT.

This clonotype was counted only a few times. V usage is TRBV20-1 and J usage is TRBJ1-1; TRBD1 is a possible D gene (6 bases). Germline V gives CDR1 DFQATT, CDR2 SNEGSKA (reference sequence). The CDR3 loop spans 14 amino acids. V was cut by 5 bases and J by 5 bases, with 18 bases left in between. CDR3 amino acids: CSAEGGGGWTEAFF. The CDR3 region has the DNA TGCAGTGCTGAGGGGGGAGGGGGGTGGACTGAAGCTTTCTTT.

In this sample, this clonotype turned up many times. V gene TRBV12-5 combines with J gene TRBJ2-7; weak D call: TRBD2 (5 bases). With 8 bases removed from V and 0 bases from J, the gap between germline ends came to 11 bases. CDR1 and CDR2 from the germline V gene are LGHNT and FRNRAP. This CDR3 contains 13 residues. The CDR3 nucleotides are TGTGCTAGTTCTAAAGGGAGCTCCTACGAGCAGTACTTC. Translation: CASSKGSSYEQYF.

The rearrangement uses TRBV4-2 and TRBJ1-4, with D perhaps TRBD1 (5 bases). The CDR3 covers 17 residues. V was shortened by 0 bases and J by 7 bases, with 18 bases between the two germline ends. Germline CDR1 LGHNA, CDR2 YNFKEQ. CDR3 protein: CASSQEGTWAGVEKLFF. The CDR3 DNA reads as TGTGCCAGCAGCCAAGAGGGGACCTGGGCGGGGGTTGAAAAACTGTTTTTT.

Only a few counts were recorded for this clonotype. The chain recombines TRBV19 with TRBJ1-2; 11 bases align to TRBD1. V gave up 10 bases and J gave up 5 bases; unmatched junction bases: 6. The CDR3 contains 13 residues. The germline CDR1 and CDR2 sequences are LNHDA and SQIVND (reference sequence). The CDR3 spells CATRTGGLYGYTF. The CDR3, as DNA: TGTGCCACCAGGACAGGGGGCTTGTATGGCTACACCTTC.

Points on this clonotype: This may arise from a read error, as a much more abundant clone is one base away. V gene TRBV5-1 combines with J gene TRBJ1-2, with D perhaps matching TRBD1 (6 bases). The CDR3 sequence is 14 residues long. Germline V gene sequence: CDR1 SGHRS, CDR2 YFSETQ. The CDR3 spells CASSLETGSWGCTF. In nucleotides, the CDR3 is TGCGCCAGCAGCTTGGAAACAGGGTCATGGGGCTGCACCTTC.

This clonotype was counted ten times or more. The chain recombines TRBV27 with TRBJ2-7, with D maybe TRBD1 (5 bases). V lost 4 bases and J lost 3, with 16 bases in between. CDR3 length: 15 amino acids. Per germline, CDR1 MNHEY and CDR2 SMNVEV (reference sequence). CDR3 amino acids: CASSSYRPSHYEQYF. CDR3 nucleotides: TGTGCCAGCAGTTCCTACAGGCCATCTCACTACGAGCAGTACTTC.

This clonotype has just a few counts. The chain joins TRBV15 to TRBJ2-3, with a possible D match to TRBD2 (6 bases). V lost 5 bases and J 0 bases, leaving 12 bases between the germline ends. CDR1 is LNHNV and CDR2 is YYDKDF in the germline V gene (reference sequence). CDR3 size: 15 residues. CDR3 amino acids: CATSGGTSSTDTQYF. In nucleotides, the CDR3 is TGTGCCACCAGCGGAGGGACTTCTAGCACAGATACGCAGTATTTT. The full variable domain, with the rest looked up from reference TRBV15 and TRBJ2-3, is DAMVIQNPRYQVTQFGKPVTLSCSQTLNHNVMYWYQQKSSQAPKLLFHYYDKDFNNEADTPDNFQSRRPNTSFCFLDIRSPGLGDTAMYLCATSGGTSSTDTQYFGPGTRLTVL.

Remarks on this clonotype: The junction departs from germline at one end; a sequencing error may be responsible. This chain joins TRBV7-2 and TRBJ1-5; 7 bases line up with TRBD1. From germline, CDR1 is SGHTA and CDR2 FQGNSA. There are 13 residues in the CDR3. CDR3 sequence (DNA): TGTGCCGGCAGCTTACAGGGGAATCAGCCCCAGCATTTT. Encoded protein: CAGSLQGNQPQHF.

The chain couples TRBV9 to TRBJ2-2; either TRBD1 or TRBD2 may supply D (6 bases each). The germline V and J ends were trimmed by 0 bases and 4 bases, with 13 bases remaining between them. The CDR3 totals 16 residues. The V gene's germline CDR1 is SGDLS and CDR2 YYNGEE. This CDR3 is CASSVGGGGTTGELFF. The CDR3 DNA reads as TGTGCCAGCAGCGTAGGCGGAGGGGGTACCACCGGGGAGCTGTTTTTT.

This rearrangement joins TRBV12-3 or TRBV12-4 to TRBJ2-2; 7 nucleotides agree with TRBD1. The CDR3 sequence is 16 residues long. V lost 8 bases to trimming and J lost 0 bases; unmatched junction nucleotides: 9. CDR3 amino acids: CASRRGGSSNTGELFF. The DNA for the CDR3 is TGTGCCAGCCGAAGAGGGGGCTCTTCGAACACCGGGGAGCTGTTTTTT.